Presented here are 15 T cell receptor beta chains from one specimen sequenced in a study of blood T cell repertoires in COVID-19. Clones were read by immunoSEQ multiplex PCR, and TCRdb kept only the in-frame ones, dropping some. The sample consists of approximately 100,000 clones, about 89% of them appearing once. Sample: peripheral blood. Every receptor here comes from a man aged 45-65 years with acute or convalescent COVID-19.

This clone was observed a few times. The J gene is TRBJ1-3, the V gene TRBV2; D is uncertain. Germline CDR1 reads SNHLY; CDR2 reads FYNNEI. The CDR3 contains 15 residues. V shed 3 bases and J shed 0 bases, with 9 bases lying between them. CDR3 region: CASSEEPISGNTIYF. CDR3 sequence (DNA): TGTGCCAGCAGTGAGGAGCCAATCTCTGGAAACACCATATATTTT.

The J gene is TRBJ1-5, the V gene TRBV19; D unresolved. CDR3 length: 15 amino acids. Trimming removed 4 bases from V and 4 bases from J, with 14 bases in between. Per the germline V gene, CDR1 is LNHDA and CDR2 is SQIVND (reference sequence). CDR3 in amino acids: CASSKAGPNNQPQHF. For the CDR3, the DNA is TGTGCCAGTAGTAAGGCAGGCCCTAATAATCAGCCCCAGCATTTT. Complete variable domain (other parts from reference TRBV19 and TRBJ1-5): DGGITQSPKYLFRKEGQNVTLSCEQNLNHDAMYWYRQDPGQGLRLIYYSQIVNDFQKGDIAEGYSVSREKKESFPLTVTSAQKNPTAFYLCASSKAGPNNQPQHFGDGTRLSIL.

The chain has TRBV5-6 and TRBJ1-6; 9 bases map to TRBD1. V lost 3 bases to trimming and J lost 10 bases; unmatched junction nucleotides: 14. The length of the CDR3 is 17 residues. Germline loops: CDR1 SGHDT, CDR2 YYEEEE. CDR3 sequence (DNA): TGTGCCAGCAGCTCCTTCTCTAGGGGGACAGGGAAATCACCCCTCCACTTT. Amino acid sequence: CASSSFSRGTGKSPLHF.

This chain uses TRBV2 with TRBJ1-3; 10 bases match TRBD1. Germline CDR1 and CDR2: SNHLY and FYNNEI. This CDR3 is built from 13 residues. J lost 7 bases, V lost 4 bases, and 1 base had no gene match. The CDR3 DNA sequence: TGTGCCAGCAGTGGGGACAGGGGTAACACCATATATTTT. Translation gives CASSGDRGNTIYF.

The chain joins TRBV12-3 or TRBV12-4 to TRBJ1-5; 7 bases map to TRBD1. The CDR3 contains 13 residues. Trimming cost V 1 base and J 10 bases; bases outside gene matches: 4. DNA of the CDR3: TGTGCCAGCAGTTTAGGAGGGGGCGGCCCCCAGCATTTT. It specifies CASSLGGGGPQHF.

This clone was seen just once. This sequence joins TRBV2 and TRBJ1-3; TRBD1 agrees at 7 bases. Per the germline V gene, CDR1 is SNHLY and CDR2 is FYNNEI. J was trimmed by 4 bases and V by 1 base; bases with no gene match: 7. The CDR3 runs to 16 residues. CDR3 DNA: TGTGCCAGCAGTGAAGTGAACACAGGGGTGGGAAACACCATATATTTT. This gives the protein CASSEVNTGVGNTIYF.

This sequence joins TRBV27 and TRBJ1-2; a weak D match, TRBD1 (6 bases). Germline assignment: CDR1 MNHEY and CDR2 SMNVEV (reference sequence). Trimming took off 5 bases at V and 4 bases at J, with 11 bases between the two ends. This CDR3 has 13 amino acids. The chain's CDR3 is CASSTPGVYGYTF. CDR3 sequence (DNA): TGTGCCAGCAGTACCCCAGGGGTCTATGGCTACACCTTC.

V is TRBV6-2 or TRBV6-3 and J is TRBJ1-1, with 9 bases matching TRBD1. This CDR3 has 14 residues. V dropped 4 bases and J dropped 1; count of bases not matched to a gene: 1. Germline CDR1 reads MNHEY; CDR2 reads SVGEGT. CDR3 in amino acids: CASSWDRENTEAFF. The CDR3 bases are TGTGCCAGCAGTTGGGACAGGGAGAACACTGAAGCTTTCTTT.

CDR3 in DNA: TGTGCCAGCAGTTTGTTCACTAGCGGGGGACGGGGTGAGCAGTTCTTC. Residues: CASSLFTSGGRGEQFF. The chain links TRBV27 to TRBJ2-1; 11 bases fit TRBD2. The V gene end was trimmed by 3 bases and the J gene end by 9 bases; junction bases not matched to a gene: 10. The CDR3 is 16 residues long. The germline gives CDR1 MNHEY, CDR2 SMNVEV (reference sequence).

The rearrangement links TRBV5-1 to TRBJ1-6; TRBD1 matches 7 bases. Germline V gene data show CDR1 as SGHRS and CDR2 as YFSETQ. The CDR3 length is 16 residues. Trimming cost V 5 bases and J 8 bases; bases outside gene matches: 13. CDR3 amino acids: CASSTGVGTAYSPLHF. The CDR3 DNA follows: TGCGCCAGCAGTACGGGCGTCGGGACAGCCTATTCACCCCTCCACTTT. The whole variable domain, filled in from reference TRBV5-1 and TRBJ1-6, reads KAGVTQTPRYLIKTRGQQVTLSCSPISGHRSVSWYQQTPGQGLQFLFEYFSETQRNKGNFPGRFSGRQFSNSRSEMNVSTLELGDSALYLCASSTGVGTAYSPLHFGNGTRLTVT.

V is TRBV4-2 and J is TRBJ2-7, with 8 bases fitting TRBD1. Looked up from germline, CDR1 is LGHNA and CDR2 is YNFKEQ. CDR3 size: 15 residues. The ends lost 4 bases at V and 6 bases at J; junction bases unmatched: 11. As DNA, the CDR3 is TGTGCCAGCAGCCGAGATCGAGGACAGGGTTTCGAGCAGTACTTC. Its translation: CASSRDRGQGFEQYF.

A note on this clone: Other DNA sequences in the sample encode the same CDR3. The chain joins TRBV27 to TRBJ1-2, with D unresolved. V lost 2 bases and J 2 bases, leaving 6 bases between the germline ends. Germline CDR1 reads MNHEY; CDR2 reads SMNVEV (reference sequence). The CDR3 loop spans 13 amino acids. Here the CDR3 reads CASSLGGNYGYTF. CDR3 nucleotides: TGTGCCAGCAGTTTAGGCGGGAACTATGGCTACACCTTC.

This chain connects TRBV11-3 to TRBJ2-1; D may be TRBD1 (6 bases). The CDR3 loop spans 14 amino acids. V was cut by 6 bases and J by 6 bases, with 15 bases left in between. Germline V gives CDR1 SGHNT, CDR2 YENEEA. The CDR3 coding sequence is TGTGCCAGCAGATCTCCCAGGGGAAGCAATGAGCAGTTCTTC. It yields the protein CASRSPRGSNEQFF.

The table lists this clone with a count of one. A junction end diverges from the germline sequence, so it may reflect a read error. The chain couples TRBV6-2 or TRBV6-3 to TRBJ2-7; weak D call: TRBD1 (6 bases). The CDR3 sequence is 16 residues long. Per germline, CDR1 MNHEY and CDR2 SVGEGT. The CDR3 loop reads CASSYRPQGISHEQYF. DNA for the CDR3: TGTGCCAGCAGTTACCGGCCCCAGGGGATCTCCCACGAGCAGTACTTC.

The V call is TRBV4-2, the J call TRBJ1-1; 10 nucleotides match TRBD1. With 8 bases clipped from V and 5 bases from J, the junction kept 8 bases outside the gene matches. This CDR3 has 14 residues. Germline V CDR1 and CDR2: LGHNA, YNFKEQ. CDR3 region: CASLPPGQGTEAFF. In DNA, the CDR3 is TGTGCCAGCCTACCACCGGGACAGGGGACTGAAGCTTTCTTT.